This passage covers 26 T cell receptor beta chains from one sample sequenced in a study of T cells in Graves' hyperthyroidism and ophthalmopathy. RNA transcripts provided the source from which TCR beta CDR3 regions were amplified. HTBI primers were employed in a first-round RT-PCR of the TCR CDR3. TCRdb reanalysed the multiplex PCR reads using MiXCR and keeps one entry per CDR3 protein. The sample lists 490,000 or so distinct CDR3 sequences; 15% to 20% were seen once. Input material: blood. These receptor sequences come from a man aged 40-49 years with Graves' ophthalmopathy.

This clonotype was picked up many times. This sequence joins TRBV6-5 and TRBJ2-1; 7 bases align to TRBD2. The junction had 12 bases not matched to a gene; V was cut back by 0 bases and J by 7 bases. Germline values: CDR1 MNHEY, CDR2 SVGAGI. The CDR3 has 17 residues. The CDR3 DNA reads as TGTGCCAGCAGTTACTCGTTCCCGGGAGGTAATGGTAATGAGCAGTTCTTC. Translated, it gives CASSYSFPGGNGNEQFF.

About this clonotype itself: This sequence may be a read error, since a much larger clone differs from it by one base. This chain connects TRBV28 to TRBJ2-1; either TRBD1 or TRBD2 may fit D (5 bases each). The CDR3 sequence is 16 residues long. Trimming removed 8 bases from V and 4 bases from J, with 21 bases in between. From germline, CDR1 is MDHEN and CDR2 SYDVKM. CDR3 residues: CASCSLNRGVYNEQFF. DNA of the CDR3: TGTGCCAGCTGTTCCTTAAATAGAGGGGTTTACAATGAGCAGTTCTTC.

The table lists this clonotype with a few counts. The genes are TRBV28 and TRBJ2-3; 7 bases match TRBD1. Germline V gene lookup returns CDR1 MDHEN and CDR2 SYDVKM. The CDR3 contains 15 residues. Trimming cost V 7 bases and J 2 bases; bases outside gene matches: 9. The CDR3 nucleotides read TGTGCCAGCACCCCCAGGGGGTCTTTCACAGATACGCAGTATTTT. Translated, it gives CASTPRGSFTDTQYF.

The chain uses TRBV15 and TRBJ2-3, with D possibly called TRBD1 or TRBD2 (6 bases each). With 3 bases removed from V and 9 bases from J, the gap between germline ends came to 22 bases. Germline CDR1 is LNHNV and CDR2 is YYDKDF (reference sequence). The CDR3 is made up of 16 amino acids. The CDR3 loop is CATSSAGGGKGETQYF. CDR3 coding DNA: TGTGCCACCAGCAGCGCCGGAGGGGGAAAAGGGGAGACGCAGTATTTT.

The gene calls are TRBV18 and TRBJ1-1; TRBD1 might be the D (6 bases). V dropped 8 bases and J dropped 1 base, with 14 bases sitting between them. The CDR3 sequence is 14 residues long. Germline V gives CDR1 KGHSH, CDR2 LQKENI. The CDR3 loop reads CASAPMTGNTEAFF. In nucleotides, the CDR3 is TGTGCCAGCGCCCCGATGACAGGGAACACTGAAGCTTTCTTT.

This CDR3 is CASSPTSGGNNEQFF. CDR3 coding DNA: TGTGCCAGCAGCCCGACTAGCGGGGGAAACAATGAGCAGTTCTTC. V and J are TRBV7-3 and TRBJ2-1; 12 positions agree with TRBD2. The CDR3 has 15 residues. Germline V gene lookup returns CDR1 SGHTA and CDR2 FQGTGA. V was clipped by 5 bases and J by 5 bases; unmatched bases: 4. The whole variable domain, filled in from reference TRBV7-3 and TRBJ2-1, reads GAGVSQTPSNKVTEKGKYVELRCDPISGHTALYWYRQSLGQGPEFLIYFQGTGAADDSGLPNDRFFAVRPEGSVSTLKIQRTERGDSAVYLCASSPTSGGNNEQFFGPGTRLTVL.

The chain couples TRBV10-3 to TRBJ2-2; 14 bases agree with TRBD2. V was clipped by 10 bases and J by 1 base; unmatched bases: 2. This CDR3 has 15 amino acids. Germline loops: CDR1 ENHRY, CDR2 SYGVKD. Here the CDR3 reads CATGTSGGNTGELFF. DNA of the CDR3: TGTGCCACCGGGACTAGCGGGGGGAACACCGGGGAGCTGTTTTTT.

This clonotype was recorded at least ten times. The chain links TRBV27 to TRBJ1-1; perhaps TRBD1 as D (5 bases). The CDR3 is made up of 14 amino acids. Looked up from germline, CDR1 is MNHEY and CDR2 is SMNVEV (reference sequence). Trimming removed 5 bases at V and 0 bases at J, with 10 bases between. The CDR3 DNA reads TGTGCCAGCAGTGTGCCAGGGATGAACACTGAAGCTTTCTTT. Amino acids: CASSVPGMNTEAFF.

The rearrangement uses TRBV11-2 and TRBJ2-2; 10 nucleotides agree with TRBD2. The CDR3 consists of 16 residues. Germline V gene data show CDR1 as SGHAT and CDR2 as FQNNGV. The trim removed 1 base at V and 6 bases at J, leaving 5 bases unmatched. The CDR3 sequence: CASSLVGSGGAGELFF. The CDR3 DNA follows: TGTGCCAGCAGCTTAGTTGGGAGCGGGGGGGCCGGGGAGCTGTTTTTT.

V gene TRBV19 combines with J gene TRBJ2-2; possibly TRBD2 for D (6 bases). Germline-derived CDR1 and CDR2 are LNHDA and SQIVND (reference sequence). The germline V and J ends were trimmed by 4 bases and 7 bases, with 16 bases remaining between them. The CDR3 sequence is 15 residues long. The CDR3, as DNA: TGTGCCAGTAGTAATGGCGCGGCCGGGAGCGGGGAGCTGTTTTTT. It specifies CASSNGAAGSGELFF.

The chain combines TRBV28 with TRBJ2-7, with TRBD1 as a possible D gene (5 bases). The CDR3 consists of 13 residues. V shed 10 bases and J shed 4 bases, with 17 bases lying between them. The germline V gene has CDR1 MDHEN and CDR2 SYDVKM. CDR3 sequence reads: CATRDKGKYEQYF. The DNA for the CDR3 is TGTGCCACCCGCGACAAGGGGAAGTACGAGCAGTACTTC.

This clonotype was seen at least ten times. The chain is built from TRBV28 and TRBJ2-3, with TRBD2 as a possible D gene (5 bases). Per germline, CDR1 MDHEN and CDR2 SYDVKM. Trimming stripped 5 bases from V and 0 bases from J, with 12 bases between. This CDR3 comprises 15 residues. In DNA, the CDR3 is TGTGCCAGCAGTGCGGACCTAGCTAGCACAGATACGCAGTATTTT. Protein sequence: CASSADLASTDTQYF. The full variable domain, in which reference TRBV28 and TRBJ2-3 provide the parts outside the CDR3, is DVKVTQSSRYLVKRTGEKVFLECVQDMDHENMFWYRQDPGLGLRLIYFSYDVKMKEKGDIPEGYSVSREKKERFSLILESASTNQTSMYLCASSADLASTDTQYFGPGTRLTVL.

This clonotype was observed a handful of times. The chain is built from TRBV7-2 and TRBJ2-7; a weak D match, TRBD1 (5 bases). There are 14 residues in the CDR3. V lost 5 bases and J 6 bases, leaving 17 bases between the germline ends. Germline V CDR1 and CDR2: SGHTA, FQGNSA. DNA for the CDR3: TGTGCCAGCAGCCCCCGATCAGGGCAGGCCGAGCAGTACTTC. It codes for CASSPRSGQAEQYF. The whole variable domain, filled in from reference TRBV7-2 and TRBJ2-7, reads GAGVSQSPSNKVTEKGKDVELRCDPISGHTALYWYRQSLGQGLEFLIYFQGNSAPDKSGLPSDRFSAERTGGSVSTLTIQRTQQEDSAVYLCASSPRSGQAEQYFGPGTRLTVT.

This clonotype was detected a few times. This chain connects TRBV6-1 to TRBJ1-5; tentative D call: TRBD1 (6 bases). Looked up from germline, CDR1 is MNHNS and CDR2 is SASEGT. The CDR3 is 15 amino acids. Trimming stripped 6 bases from V and 0 bases from J, with 12 bases between. CDR3: CASSPDRLSNQPQHF. The CDR3 nucleotides read TGTGCCAGCAGCCCGGACAGACTTAGCAATCAGCCCCAGCATTTT.

This clonotype came up many times. This chain uses TRBV27 with TRBJ1-1; D perhaps matches TRBD1 (6 bases). Germline V lookup: CDR1 MNHEY, CDR2 SMNVEV (reference sequence). This CDR3 spans 15 amino acids. V was cut by 6 bases and J by 0 bases, with 14 bases left in between. The CDR3 sequence is CASRQIDRMNTEAFF. CDR3 sequence (DNA): TGTGCCAGCAGACAAATCGACAGGATGAACACTGAAGCTTTCTTT.

This clonotype was detected ten times or more. The V and J genes are TRBV11-2 and TRBJ1-1; D is unresolved. Per the germline V gene, CDR1 is SGHAT and CDR2 is FQNNGV. V was pared by 4 bases and J by 3 bases, with 9 bases between. CDR3 length equals 13 residues. The chain's CDR3 is CASSSQSHTEAFF. The CDR3 nucleotides are TGTGCCAGCAGCTCGCAGTCTCACACTGAAGCTTTCTTT. Full variable domain (missing parts from reference TRBV11-2 and TRBJ1-1): EAGVAQSPRYKIIEKRQSVAFWCNPISGHATLYWYQQILGQGPKLLIQFQNNGVVDDSQLPKDRFSAERLKGVDSTLKIQPAKLEDSAVYLCASSSQSHTEAFFGQGTRLTVV.

There are a few counts of this clonotype. This sequence joins TRBV30 and TRBJ1-2; the match to TRBD1 covers 7 bases. There are 15 residues in the CDR3. Germline values: CDR1 GTSNPN, CDR2 SVGIG (reference sequence). After removal of 2 bases from V and 2 bases from J, the junction contained 8 bases not matched to a gene. CDR3 coding DNA: TGTGCCTGGAGTACAGAAACAGGGGCGAACTATGGCTACACCTTC. As protein: CAWSTETGANYGYTF.

The sample holds many counts of this clonotype. The V call is TRBV28, the J call TRBJ2-7; 7 bases map to TRBD2. J was trimmed by 2 bases and V by 4 bases; bases with no gene match: 2. The CDR3 is 13 amino acids. CDR1 is MDHEN and CDR2 is SYDVKM in the germline V gene. CDR3 nucleotides: TGTGCCAGCAGTTGGGGGAGGGCCTACGAGCAGTACTTC. It codes for CASSWGRAYEQYF.

This clonotype was observed a few times. This sequence joins TRBV11-2 and TRBJ2-7, with a possible D match to TRBD2 (5 bases). The CDR3 length is 18 residues. In germline, CDR1 is SGHAT, CDR2 FQNNGV. Trimming shortened V by 2 bases and J by 1 base, and 21 bases separated the two germline ends. In DNA, the CDR3 is TGTGCCAGCAGCTTAAAATGGCCGGAGGCCAGAAAATCCTACGAGCAGTACTTC. Its translation: CASSLKWPEARKSYEQYF.

This clonotype was picked up many times. The rearrangement uses TRBV27 and TRBJ2-7; unclear D gene. The CDR3 sequence is 12 residues long. Germline V CDR1 and CDR2: MNHEY, SMNVEV (reference sequence). Trimming left V 7 bases short and J 2 bases short, with 9 bases between. CDR3 nucleotides: TGTGCCAGCAAAGCGAACCCCTACGAGCAGTACTTC. Residues: CASKANPYEQYF.

This clonotype was seen only a few times. V gene TRBV10-2 combines with J gene TRBJ2-1; 12 bases are a match to TRBD2. There are 13 residues in the CDR3. Germline V gives CDR1 WSHSY, CDR2 SAAADI. With V trimmed by 6 bases and J by 8 bases, 2 bases remained unmatched. CDR3 bases: TGCGCCAGCAGGACTAGCGGGAGCTATGAGCAGTTCTTC. Protein product: CASRTSGSYEQFF.

V usage is TRBV19 and J usage is TRBJ2-3; tentatively, D is TRBD1 (6 bases). V gave up 7 bases and J gave up 3 bases, with 14 bases separating them. CDR1 is LNHDA and CDR2 is SQIVND in the germline V gene (reference sequence). This CDR3 spans 14 amino acids. The CDR3 loop is CASTMGRGTDTQYF. CDR3 nucleotide sequence: TGTGCCAGTACCATGGGCAGGGGAACAGATACGCAGTATTTT.

This clonotype was counted ten times or more. The genes are TRBV5-1 and TRBJ2-3; D gene ambiguous. V lost 5 bases to trimming and J lost 0 bases, with 10 bases between them. The CDR3 has 14 amino acids. The germline V gene has CDR1 SGHRS and CDR2 YFSETQ. CDR3 protein: CASSSLESTDTQYF. The DNA for the CDR3 is TGCGCCAGCAGTTCTCTAGAGAGCACAGATACGCAGTATTTT.

This clonotype was seen a handful of times. This chain uses TRBV18 with TRBJ2-1; D not resolved. V dropped 4 bases and J dropped 8 bases, with 27 bases sitting between them. The CDR3 spans 18 residues. Germline assignment: CDR1 KGHSH and CDR2 LQKENI. The DNA for the CDR3 is TGTGCCAGCTCACTCATAGCTGCGGCCGGGTCGGTCGTCCATGAGCAGTTCTTC. Protein product: CASSLIAAAGSVVHEQFF.

The chain links TRBV2 to TRBJ2-5; TRBD2 matches 14 bases. This CDR3 is 17 amino acids long. Trimming cost V 6 bases and J 3 bases; bases outside gene matches: 9. Per the germline V gene, CDR1 is SNHLY and CDR2 is FYNNEI. CDR3 nucleotides: TGTGCCAGCAGAGCCCTGGGACTAGCGGGAGTTGAAGAGACCCAGTACTTC. Encoded protein: CASRALGLAGVEETQYF.

This clonotype has more than one count but fewer than ten. This rearrangement joins TRBV7-9 to TRBJ2-5, with 10 bases fitting TRBD1. The V gene's germline CDR1 is SEHNR and CDR2 FQNEAQ (reference sequence). The CDR3 loop spans 15 amino acids. Trimming removed 5 bases from V and 2 bases from J; junction bases left unmatched: 5. As DNA, the CDR3 is TGTGCCAGCAGCCATAGGACAGGGGGACAAGAGACCCAGTACTTC. Amino acids: CASSHRTGGQETQYF.